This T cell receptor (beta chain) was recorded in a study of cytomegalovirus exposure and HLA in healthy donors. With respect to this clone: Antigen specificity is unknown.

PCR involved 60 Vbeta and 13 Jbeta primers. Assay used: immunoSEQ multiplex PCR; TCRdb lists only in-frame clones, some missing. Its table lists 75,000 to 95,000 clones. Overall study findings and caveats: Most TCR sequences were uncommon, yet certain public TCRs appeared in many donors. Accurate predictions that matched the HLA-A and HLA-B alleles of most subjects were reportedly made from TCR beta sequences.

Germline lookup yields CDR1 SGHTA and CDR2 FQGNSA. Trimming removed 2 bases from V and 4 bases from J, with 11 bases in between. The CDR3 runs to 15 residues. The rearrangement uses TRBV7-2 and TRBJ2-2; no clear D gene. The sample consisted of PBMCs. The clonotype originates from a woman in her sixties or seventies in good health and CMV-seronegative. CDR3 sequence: CASSLSQRGTGELFF. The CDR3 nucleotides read TGTGCCAGCAGCTTATCGCAGCGCGGCACCGGGGAGCTGTTTTTT.